One and the same sample provided the 21 T cell receptor beta chains below, sequenced in a study of T cell repertoires and HLA-DP antigens (dated by TCRdb to 2017 to 2018). These TCRs' antigens remain unknown. Library prep was done by the immunoSEQ multiplex PCR assay. Here the immuneACCESS table is served through TCRdb, limited to in-frame sequences with V and J called. Missing clones are a known gap in these copies; in checked studies unresolved V genes cover under half, and the rest lacks a known reason. This sample has 65,000 to 95,000 clones in its table, and about 82% of those were observed once. The ten top clones hold more than 1.5% of the sample. Sequencing was carried out using CD4+ T cells from PBMCs. These receptors came from a man aged 55-75 years in good health and CMV-seronegative.

This chain connects TRBV7-9 to TRBJ2-2, with TRBD2 matching over 10 bases. This CDR3 has 16 amino acids. The trim removed 1 base at V and 4 bases at J, leaving 3 bases unmatched. Germline CDR1 SEHNR, CDR2 FQNEAQ (reference sequence). CDR3 sequence reads: CASSLVAGGPTGELFF. The CDR3 nucleotides are TGTGCCAGCAGCTTAGTAGCGGGAGGTCCCACCGGGGAGCTGTTTTTT.

This clone occurred a few times. The chain carries TRBV6-5 and TRBJ1-1, with unresolved D. Trimming stripped 6 bases from V and 1 base from J, with 12 bases between. Per germline, CDR1 MNHEY and CDR2 SVGAGI. The CDR3 is 14 residues long. The CDR3 DNA sequence: TGTGCCAGCAGCCCCCGTAAAGGGAACACTGAAGCTTTCTTT. It translates to CASSPRKGNTEAFF.

V is TRBV7-3 and J is TRBJ2-7, with a tentative D call TRBD2 (6 bases). Germline V gene lookup returns CDR1 SGHTA and CDR2 FQGTGA. CDR3 length: 15 amino acids. The germline V and J ends were trimmed by 6 bases and 0 bases, with 15 bases remaining between them. The CDR3 DNA reads as TGTGCCAGCAGTAACCGGGACGGGAGCTCCTACGAGCAGTACGTC. The encoded protein is CASSNRDGSSYEQYV.

The sample holds one count of this clone. The chain employs TRBV5-1 and TRBJ2-2; 8 bases map to TRBD1. The CDR3 consists of 16 residues. V was clipped by 1 base and J by 7 bases; unmatched bases: 9. The germline gives CDR1 SGHRS, CDR2 YFSETQ. The CDR3 nucleotides read TGCGCCAGCAGCTTGTCGCCAGGGGGCGGGAACGGGGAGCTGTTTTTT. Translation gives CASSLSPGGGNGELFF.

The gene calls are TRBV19 and TRBJ1-4; possible D gene TRBD1, 5 bases. Germline CDR1 is LNHDA and CDR2 is SQIVND (reference sequence). Trimming shortened V by 3 bases and J by 5 bases, and 10 bases separated the two germline ends. This CDR3 comprises 14 residues. CDR3 protein: CASSINRQNEKLFF. CDR3 sequence (DNA): TGTGCCAGTAGTATCAACAGACAGAATGAAAAACTGTTTTTT.

This sequence joins TRBV5-1 and TRBJ2-1; 11 bases are shared with TRBD2. Germline CDR1 SGHRS, CDR2 YFSETQ. This CDR3 contains 16 residues. V lost 3 bases, J lost 7 bases, and 9 bases stayed unmatched. Here the CDR3 DNA reads TGCGCCAGCAGCTGGACTCCGGGACTAGCGGCAAATGAGCAGTTCTTC. This codes for CASSWTPGLAANEQFF.

V and J are TRBV4-2 and TRBJ1-2; TRBD1 matches at 8 bases. V dropped 3 bases and J dropped 5; count of bases not matched to a gene: 5. The germline V gene encodes CDR1 LGHNA and CDR2 YNFKEQ. The CDR3 runs 14 residues. CDR3 protein: CASSQGTGDYGYTF. The CDR3 DNA is TGTGCCAGCAGCCAGGGGACAGGAGATTATGGCTACACCTTC.

V is TRBV28 and J is TRBJ1-1; no definite D call. Germline-derived CDR1 and CDR2 are MDHEN and SYDVKM. This CDR3 is 18 amino acids long. Trimming removed 2 bases from V and 0 bases from J, with 19 bases in between. CDR3 nucleotides: TGTGCCAGCAGTTTAGGGAGAACAGCCCCTACCTTGAACACTGAAGCTTTCTTT. The encoded protein is CASSLGRTAPTLNTEAFF. The full variable domain, rest sourced from reference TRBV28 and TRBJ1-1, is DVKVTQSSRYLVKRTGEKVFLECVQDMDHENMFWYRQDPGLGLRLIYFSYDVKMKEKGDIPEGYSVSREKKERFSLILESASTNQTSMYLCASSLGRTAPTLNTEAFFGQGTRLTVV.

This chain connects TRBV28 to TRBJ1-2; D might be TRBD1 (6 bases). The CDR3 loop spans 14 amino acids. Germline assignment: CDR1 MDHEN and CDR2 SYDVKM. V dropped 2 bases and J dropped 5 bases, with 12 bases sitting between them. The CDR3 DNA is TGTGCCAGCAGTTTACTCGGGACACTTTATGGCTACACCTTC. This encodes CASSLLGTLYGYTF.

The CDR3 loop reads CSVGSPNTEAFF. CDR3 in DNA: TGCAGCGTTGGGAGCCCGAACACTGAAGCTTTCTTT. V is TRBV29-1 and J is TRBJ1-1; D unresolved. The CDR3 covers 12 residues. Germline CDR1 and CDR2: SQVTM and ANQGSEA. V dropped 4 bases and J dropped 1 base, with 7 bases sitting between them. The full variable domain, with the rest looked up from reference TRBV29-1 and TRBJ1-1, is SAVISQKPSRDICQRGTSLTIQCQVDSQVTMMFWYRQQPGQSLTLIATANQGSEATYESGFVIDKFPISRPNLTFSTLTVSNMSPEDSSIYLCSVGSPNTEAFFGQGTRLTVV.

The chain carries TRBV5-6 and TRBJ2-1, with TRBD1 matching over 7 bases. The germline CDR1 and CDR2 sequences are SGHDT and YYEEEE. The length of the CDR3 is 15 residues. V shed 5 bases and J 9 bases; nucleotides not matched to a gene: 14. CDR3 sequence: CASRRGLASQLEQFF. CDR3 nucleotide sequence: TGTGCCAGCAGGAGGGGGCTTGCATCGCAGCTTGAGCAGTTCTTC.

The chain links TRBV5-1 to TRBJ2-5; no clear D. CDR3 length equals 13 residues. Germline V gives CDR1 SGHRS, CDR2 YFSETQ. Trimming stripped 2 bases from V and 2 bases from J, with 7 bases between. The CDR3 DNA is TGCGCCAGCAGCTTTGGCCAGCAAGAGACCCAGTACTTC. This encodes CASSFGQQETQYF.

A note on this clone: The junction departs from germline at one end; a sequencing error may be responsible. The chain has TRBV5-1 and TRBJ1-2; D is uncertain. CDR1 is SGHRS and CDR2 is YFSETQ in the germline V gene. This CDR3 comprises 13 residues. The CDR3 spells CASTLGGGYGYTF. The DNA for the CDR3 is TGCGCCAGCACCTTGGGTGGAGGCTATGGCTACACCTTC.

This clone was detected only a few times. The chain links TRBV6-1 to TRBJ1-1, with a tentative D call TRBD1 (6 bases). Per the germline V gene, CDR1 is MNHNS and CDR2 is SASEGT. The V gene lost 6 bases and the J gene lost 0 bases, with 11 bases spanning the gap. This CDR3 is 14 amino acids long. The CDR3: CASRATGMNTEAFF. The CDR3 DNA reads TGTGCCAGCAGGGCGACAGGAATGAACACTGAAGCTTTCTTT.

This clone was recorded at least ten times. V gene TRBV29-1 combines with J gene TRBJ2-2; possible D gene TRBD2, 5 bases. The V gene's germline CDR1 is SQVTM and CDR2 ANQGSEA. The CDR3 runs to 14 residues. V gave up 7 bases and J gave up 6 bases, with 18 bases separating them. The CDR3 loop reads CSAKRSQDSGELFF. CDR3 in DNA: TGCAGCGCTAAGCGGTCCCAAGACTCCGGGGAGCTGTTTTTT.

This clone was seen just once. The J gene is TRBJ2-3, the V gene TRBV5-4, with 7 bases fitting TRBD1. Germline V gene data show CDR1 as SGHNT and CDR2 as YYREEE (reference sequence). There are 15 residues in the CDR3. Trimming at V came to 0 bases and at J to 4 bases, leaving 5 bases not matched to a gene. The CDR3 sequence: CASSLDRGGADTQYF. The CDR3 region has the DNA TGTGCCAGCAGCTTGGACAGGGGCGGAGCAGATACGCAGTATTTT.

This clone was counted a single time. The V and J genes are TRBV7-6 and TRBJ2-1; possible D gene TRBD2, 5 bases. The CDR3 runs to 12 residues. V lost 5 bases and J 13 bases, leaving 15 bases between the germline ends. CDR1 is SGHVS, CDR2 FNYEAQ, per germline. The CDR3 bases are TGTGCCAGCAGCATATTGGACTCCCCCCAGTTCTTC. This sequence encodes CASSILDSPQFF.

The chain combines TRBV5-1 with TRBJ2-1; TRBD1 matches 8 bases. The junction had 5 bases not matched to a gene; V was cut back by 4 bases and J by 8 bases. This CDR3 comprises 13 residues. Germline assignment: CDR1 SGHRS and CDR2 YFSETQ. CDR3 sequence reads: CASSPRGLYEQFF. CDR3 nucleotides: TGCGCCAGCAGCCCCAGGGGGCTCTATGAGCAGTTCTTC.

This chain uses TRBV9 with TRBJ2-1; tentatively, D is TRBD1 or TRBD2 (6 bases each). The CDR3 extends over 16 amino acids. CDR1 and CDR2 from the germline V gene are SGDLS and YYNGEE. V lost 0 bases and J lost 0, with 10 bases in between. In nucleotides, the CDR3 is TGTGCCAGCAGCGTAGTAGGGGGGAGCTCCTACAATGAGCAGTTCTTC. Encoded protein: CASSVVGGSSYNEQFF.

This clone was counted at least ten times. The rearrangement uses TRBV12-5 and TRBJ1-1; D remains ambiguous. There are 13 residues in the CDR3. The V end was cut by 3 bases, the J end by 5 bases, with 10 bases between. The germline CDR1 and CDR2 sequences are LGHNT and FRNRAP. The CDR3 bases are TGTGCTAGTGGTTTCCACGGTGGAACTGAAGCTTTCTTT. Protein: CASGFHGGTEAFF.

V and J are TRBV6-1 and TRBJ2-1; 8 bases match TRBD2. CDR1 and CDR2 from the germline V gene are MNHNS and SASEGT. The J segment lost 4 bases and the V segment lost 5 bases, leaving 4 bases of the junction unmatched. The CDR3 covers 14 residues. This chain's CDR3 is CASSLAGRYNEQFF. The CDR3 nucleotides read TGTGCCAGCAGTTTAGCGGGGCGTTACAATGAGCAGTTCTTC.